The 29 T cell receptor beta chains listed next were all sequenced from one sample in a study of T cell responses to AZD1222 COVID-19 vaccine (dated by TCRdb to the early 2020s). The method was the immunoSEQ multiplex PCR assay. TCRdb's version of the immuneACCESS table is confined to in-frame rearrangements and falls short of the full clone set. An unresolved V gene accounts for under half of the shortfall where checked; the remainder is of unknown origin. For this sample there are about 120,000 clones; roughly 87% appear just once. The ten biggest clones cover around 7% of the sample. Per the publication, the time point label means: baseline before first vaccination. The input for sequencing was peripheral blood, taken on day 0 of AZD1222 vaccination. These receptor sequences come from an adult in good health.

This clone was seen just once. The genes are TRBV9 and TRBJ2-5; D ambiguous. In germline, CDR1 is SGDLS, CDR2 YYNGEE. Trimming pared 4 bases from V and 2 bases from J, leaving 6 bases between. The CDR3 covers 12 residues. The CDR3, as DNA: TGTGCCAGCAGCCCTAATCAAGAGACCCAGTACTTC. This codes for CASSPNQETQYF.

V usage is TRBV18 and J usage is TRBJ1-2; D ambiguous. Trimming took off 0 bases at V and 0 bases at J, with 17 bases between the two ends. Germline V lookup: CDR1 KGHSH, CDR2 LQKENI. The CDR3 consists of 18 residues. CDR3 region: CASSPPGATALANYGYTF. CDR3 in DNA: TGTGCCAGCTCACCACCGGGCGCGACGGCGCTAGCTAACTATGGCTACACCTTC.

The chain employs TRBV5-4 and TRBJ2-3; unclear D gene. The CDR3 has 13 amino acids. The V gene lost 2 bases and the J gene lost 2 bases, with 6 bases spanning the gap. Germline CDR1 and CDR2: SGHNT and YYREEE (reference sequence). CDR3 residues: CASSFVDTDTQYF. The DNA for the CDR3 is TGTGCCAGCAGCTTCGTGGACACAGATACGCAGTATTTT.

Regarding this clone: The sample has other DNA sequences that encode this CDR3 too. This chain uses TRBV5-1 with TRBJ2-7; no firm D call. CDR1 is SGHRS and CDR2 is YFSETQ in the germline V gene. The CDR3 is made up of 11 amino acids. V gave up 3 bases and J gave up 3 bases, with 4 bases separating them. The chain's CDR3 is CASSSDYEQYF. For the CDR3, the DNA is TGCGCCAGCAGCTCGGACTACGAGCAGTACTTC.

The chain couples TRBV6-4 to TRBJ2-2; maybe TRBD2 (5 bases). Trimming took 2 bases from V and 5 from J, leaving 6 bases between them. Germline assignment: CDR1 MRHNA and CDR2 SNTAGT. The CDR3 is made up of 13 amino acids. In DNA, the CDR3 is TGTGCCAGCAGTGACCGGGAAACCGGGGAGCTGTTTTTT. Translation gives CASSDRETGELFF.

The chain couples TRBV19 to TRBJ2-3, with 7 bases matching TRBD2. Germline V gene data show CDR1 as LNHDA and CDR2 as SQIVND (reference sequence). V gave up 3 bases and J gave up 5 bases; unmatched junction bases: 11. This CDR3 spans 16 amino acids. CDR3 in amino acids: CASSIAWREMRDTQYF. CDR3 in DNA: TGTGCCAGTAGTATCGCGTGGCGGGAGATGAGAGATACGCAGTATTTT.

J is TRBJ2-7 and V is TRBV11-3; the D call may be TRBD1 or TRBD2 (5 bases each). V was shortened by 3 bases and J by 2 bases, with 8 bases between the two germline ends. Germline V CDR1 and CDR2: SGHNT, YENEEA. The CDR3 runs to 13 residues. This chain's CDR3 is CASSLGPTYEQYF. The DNA of the CDR3 is TGTGCCAGCAGCTTGGGACCGACCTACGAGCAGTACTTC.

The chain couples TRBV29-1 to TRBJ1-2; unclear D gene. There are 9 residues in the CDR3. The V gene's germline CDR1 is SQVTM and CDR2 ANQGSEA. V lost 8 bases, J lost 6 bases, and 7 bases lay in between. CDR3 protein: CSSDHGYTF. The CDR3 nucleotides are TGCAGCTCGGATCATGGCTACACCTTC.

A single count supports this clone. The V call is TRBV11-2, the J call TRBJ2-2, with 8 positions matching TRBD1. The CDR3 has 18 residues. Germline loops: CDR1 SGHAT, CDR2 FQNNGV. V shed 0 bases, J shed 3 bases, and the junction held 9 bases outside the gene matches. CDR3 residues: CASSLDPRGREDTGELFF. The CDR3 region has the DNA TGTGCCAGCAGCTTAGATCCCAGGGGGCGTGAGGACACCGGGGAGCTGTTTTTT.

This chain joins TRBV6-5 and TRBJ1-2, with 7 bases that match TRBD1. This CDR3 has 15 amino acids. V was pared by 2 bases and J by 6 bases, with 9 bases of the junction left unmatched. Germline V lookup: CDR1 MNHEY, CDR2 SVGAGI. The CDR3 region is CASSYGRQGVNGYTF. The CDR3 region has the DNA TGTGCCAGCAGTTACGGTCGGCAGGGGGTGAATGGCTACACCTTC.

The rearrangement uses TRBV9 and TRBJ2-3; no definite D call. CDR1 and CDR2 (germline): SGDLS, YYNGEE. The CDR3 spans 15 residues. Trimming pared 0 bases from V and 6 bases from J, leaving 14 bases between. The CDR3 DNA is TGTGCCAGCAGCGTAGAAGTTGGCTCAAGGGATACGCAGTATTTT. Translating gives CASSVEVGSRDTQYF.

This clone was counted between two and nine times. This chain joins TRBV5-8 and TRBJ1-1; D not certain. This CDR3 has 13 residues. CDR1 and CDR2 from the germline V gene are SGHTS and YDEGEE. Trimming shortened V by 1 base and J by 7 bases, and 11 bases separated the two germline ends. CDR3 sequence: CASSLIRGDEAFF. The CDR3 DNA sequence: TGTGCCAGCAGCTTGATTCGGGGTGATGAAGCTTTCTTT. The variable domain in full, completed from reference TRBV5-8 and TRBJ1-1, reads EAGVTQSPTHLIKTRGQQATLRCSPISGHTSVYWYQQALGLGLQFLLWYDEGEERNRGNFPPRFSGRQFPNYSSELNVNALELEDSALYLCASSLIRGDEAFFGQGTRLTVV.

This rearrangement joins TRBV28 to TRBJ2-7, with no clear D. Trimming pared 6 bases from V and 3 bases from J, leaving 15 bases between. Germline CDR1 MDHEN, CDR2 SYDVKM. The CDR3 is 14 residues long. The CDR3 reads CASRSSGFVYEQYF. Here the CDR3 DNA reads TGTGCCAGCAGGAGTAGTGGTTTTGTCTACGAGCAGTACTTC.

J is TRBJ2-1 and V is TRBV20-1, with 10 bases fitting TRBD2. V was pared by 3 bases and J by 8 bases, with 13 bases of the junction left unmatched. CDR1 and CDR2 from the germline V gene are DFQATT and SNEGSKA (reference sequence). The CDR3 contains 16 residues. CDR3 bases: TGCAGTGCTAGTGGAGCGGGAGGGCCGAAGGGCTATGAGCAGTTCTTC. It is translated as CSASGAGGPKGYEQFF.

The chain joins TRBV18 to TRBJ2-2; tentatively, D is TRBD1 (5 bases). The germline V and J ends were trimmed by 4 bases and 1 base, with 10 bases remaining between them. The CDR3 contains 15 residues. Germline CDR1 and CDR2: KGHSH and LQKENI. The DNA for the CDR3 is TGTGCCAGCTCACACGACAGACAGAACACCGGGGAGCTGTTTTTT. Protein: CASSHDRQNTGELFF.

The rearrangement links TRBV6-1 to TRBJ2-7, with 11 positions matching TRBD1. V lost 0 bases to trimming and J lost 3 bases; unmatched junction nucleotides: 1. Looked up from germline, CDR1 is MNHNS and CDR2 is SASEGT. The CDR3 runs 15 residues. The CDR3 nucleotides are TGTGCCAGCAGTGAAGCCGGGACAGGGGGCTACGAGCAGTACTTC. The encoded protein is CASSEAGTGGYEQYF.

This sequence joins TRBV7-8 and TRBJ1-5; D is ambiguous. The V end lost 2 bases, the J end lost 0 bases, and 14 bases lay between the germline ends. The germline V gene encodes CDR1 SGHVS and CDR2 FQNEAQ. This CDR3 region has 17 residues. CDR3 region: CASSLMGGPYSNQPQHF. DNA for the CDR3: TGTGCCAGCAGCTTAATGGGTGGTCCGTATAGCAATCAGCCCCAGCATTTT.

This chain uses TRBV7-3 with TRBJ2-3; 7 bases align to TRBD2. The CDR3 consists of 16 residues. The germline V gene has CDR1 SGHTA and CDR2 FQGTGA. V lost 5 bases to trimming and J lost 2 bases; unmatched junction nucleotides: 10. The CDR3 region has the DNA TGTGCCAGCAGCCCCTTTCCTAGCGGCCCCACAGATACGCAGTATTTT. The encoded protein is CASSPFPSGPTDTQYF.

V gene TRBV4-1 combines with J gene TRBJ2-2; D gene ambiguous. Germline loops: CDR1 MGHRA, CDR2 YSYEKL. This CDR3 comprises 16 residues. V lost 4 bases, J lost 5 bases, and 17 bases lay in between. The CDR3 reads CASSLYGNIGTGELFF. The CDR3 DNA reads as TGCGCCAGCAGCCTGTACGGTAATATTGGGACCGGGGAGCTGTTTTTT.

J is TRBJ1-6 and V is TRBV14; D uncertain. The V and J ends lost 0 bases and 10 bases respectively, with 13 bases between them. CDR1 and CDR2 (germline): SGHDN, FVKESK. There are 15 residues in the CDR3. CDR3 protein: CASSQDLTGGSPLHF. As DNA, the CDR3 is TGTGCCAGCAGCCAAGATCTCACTGGCGGATCACCCCTCCACTTT.

This clone was seen once. This rearrangement joins TRBV4-1 to TRBJ2-2; weak D call: TRBD2 (6 bases). The CDR3 has 14 amino acids. With 3 bases removed from V and 5 bases from J, the gap between germline ends came to 10 bases. Germline V lookup: CDR1 MGHRA, CDR2 YSYEKL. CDR3 region: CASSHPGTTGELFF. The CDR3 nucleotides are TGCGCCAGCAGCCATCCGGGGACTACCGGGGAGCTGTTTTTT.

The chain employs TRBV6-5 and TRBJ2-1, with a tentative D call TRBD1 (6 bases). CDR1 and CDR2 (germline): MNHEY, SVGAGI. The CDR3 is made up of 15 amino acids. Trimming stripped 3 bases from V and 4 bases from J, with 13 bases between. Here the CDR3 reads CASSYVPGHYNEQFF. The CDR3, as DNA: TGTGCCAGCAGTTATGTGCCGGGACATTACAATGAGCAGTTCTTC.

The V call is TRBV27, the J call TRBJ1-2, with 9 bases identical to TRBD1. Per germline, CDR1 MNHEY and CDR2 SMNVEV (reference sequence). The CDR3 sequence is 14 residues long. Trimming cost V 10 bases and J 4 bases; bases outside gene matches: 10. DNA for the CDR3: TGTGCCACCGCCCCCGGGACAGGGATCTATGGCTACACCTTC. Amino acids: CATAPGTGIYGYTF.

The chain joins TRBV5-6 to TRBJ2-3; weak D call: TRBD2 (7 bases). Germline CDR1 SGHDT, CDR2 YYEEEE. This CDR3 contains 15 residues. Trimming pared 3 bases from V and 2 bases from J, leaving 13 bases between. The CDR3, as DNA: TGTGCCAGCAGCTGGGGGGGACAAGCCACAGATACGCAGTATTTT. Encoded protein: CASSWGGQATDTQYF. Filled out from reference TRBV5-6 and TRBJ2-3, the complete variable domain reads DAGVTQSPTHLIKTRGQQVTLRCSPKSGHDTVSWYQQALGQGPQFIFQYYEEEERQRGNFPDRFSGHQFPNYSSELNVNALLLGDSALYLCASSWGGQATDTQYFGPGTRLTVL.

This chain uses TRBV14 with TRBJ1-6, with D unresolved. Germline assignment: CDR1 SGHDN and CDR2 FVKESK. Trimming took 0 bases from V and 7 from J, leaving 16 bases between them. The CDR3 length is 17 residues. The CDR3 DNA is TGTGCCAGCAGCCAAGATATCGGACGAAATCTCAATTCACCCCTCCACTTT. Protein sequence: CASSQDIGRNLNSPLHF.

The chain carries TRBV6-5 and TRBJ2-5; TRBD2 matches at 8 bases. The V gene's germline CDR1 is MNHEY and CDR2 SVGAGI. Losses at the gene ends were 0 bases for V and 5 bases for J; bases not matched to a gene: 8. There are 16 residues in the CDR3. The CDR3 is CASSYSPGTRMETQYF. In DNA form, the CDR3 reads TGTGCCAGCAGTTACTCGCCCGGGACTAGGATGGAGACCCAGTACTTC.

This clone was seen only once. The J gene is TRBJ1-5, the V gene TRBV2; possible D gene TRBD1, 6 bases. The CDR3 is made up of 15 amino acids. Trimming removed 9 bases at V and 5 bases at J, with 20 bases between. Germline loops: CDR1 SNHLY, CDR2 FYNNEI. The CDR3 coding sequence is TGTGCCAGTTTTTCTACAGGGTTTAATGATCAGCCCCAGCATTTT. Translation gives CASFSTGFNDQPQHF. The whole variable domain, remainder taken from reference TRBV2 and TRBJ1-5, is EPEVTQTPSHQVTQMGQEVILRCVPISNHLYFYWYRQILGQKVEFLVSFYNNEISEKSEIFDDQFSVERPDGSNFTLKIRSTKLEDSAMYFCASFSTGFNDQPQHFGDGTRLSIL.

The chain uses TRBV11-2 and TRBJ1-2; D might be TRBD1 (5 bases). V dropped 8 bases and J dropped 4 bases, with 14 bases sitting between them. CDR1 and CDR2 (germline): SGHAT, FQNNGV. The CDR3 extends over 13 amino acids. The CDR3 here is CASGDPRGYGYTF. CDR3 nucleotides: TGTGCCAGCGGAGACCCTAGGGGCTATGGCTACACCTTC.

V is TRBV19 and J is TRBJ1-6, with D possibly being TRBD1 (5 bases). The ends were cut back, 5 bases at V and 7 bases at J, with 6 bases in the middle. The CDR3 contains 12 residues. The V gene's germline CDR1 is LNHDA and CDR2 SQIVND (reference sequence). Here the CDR3 DNA reads TGTGCCAGTAGTCCAGGGAATTCACCCCTCCACTTT. This codes for CASSPGNSPLHF.